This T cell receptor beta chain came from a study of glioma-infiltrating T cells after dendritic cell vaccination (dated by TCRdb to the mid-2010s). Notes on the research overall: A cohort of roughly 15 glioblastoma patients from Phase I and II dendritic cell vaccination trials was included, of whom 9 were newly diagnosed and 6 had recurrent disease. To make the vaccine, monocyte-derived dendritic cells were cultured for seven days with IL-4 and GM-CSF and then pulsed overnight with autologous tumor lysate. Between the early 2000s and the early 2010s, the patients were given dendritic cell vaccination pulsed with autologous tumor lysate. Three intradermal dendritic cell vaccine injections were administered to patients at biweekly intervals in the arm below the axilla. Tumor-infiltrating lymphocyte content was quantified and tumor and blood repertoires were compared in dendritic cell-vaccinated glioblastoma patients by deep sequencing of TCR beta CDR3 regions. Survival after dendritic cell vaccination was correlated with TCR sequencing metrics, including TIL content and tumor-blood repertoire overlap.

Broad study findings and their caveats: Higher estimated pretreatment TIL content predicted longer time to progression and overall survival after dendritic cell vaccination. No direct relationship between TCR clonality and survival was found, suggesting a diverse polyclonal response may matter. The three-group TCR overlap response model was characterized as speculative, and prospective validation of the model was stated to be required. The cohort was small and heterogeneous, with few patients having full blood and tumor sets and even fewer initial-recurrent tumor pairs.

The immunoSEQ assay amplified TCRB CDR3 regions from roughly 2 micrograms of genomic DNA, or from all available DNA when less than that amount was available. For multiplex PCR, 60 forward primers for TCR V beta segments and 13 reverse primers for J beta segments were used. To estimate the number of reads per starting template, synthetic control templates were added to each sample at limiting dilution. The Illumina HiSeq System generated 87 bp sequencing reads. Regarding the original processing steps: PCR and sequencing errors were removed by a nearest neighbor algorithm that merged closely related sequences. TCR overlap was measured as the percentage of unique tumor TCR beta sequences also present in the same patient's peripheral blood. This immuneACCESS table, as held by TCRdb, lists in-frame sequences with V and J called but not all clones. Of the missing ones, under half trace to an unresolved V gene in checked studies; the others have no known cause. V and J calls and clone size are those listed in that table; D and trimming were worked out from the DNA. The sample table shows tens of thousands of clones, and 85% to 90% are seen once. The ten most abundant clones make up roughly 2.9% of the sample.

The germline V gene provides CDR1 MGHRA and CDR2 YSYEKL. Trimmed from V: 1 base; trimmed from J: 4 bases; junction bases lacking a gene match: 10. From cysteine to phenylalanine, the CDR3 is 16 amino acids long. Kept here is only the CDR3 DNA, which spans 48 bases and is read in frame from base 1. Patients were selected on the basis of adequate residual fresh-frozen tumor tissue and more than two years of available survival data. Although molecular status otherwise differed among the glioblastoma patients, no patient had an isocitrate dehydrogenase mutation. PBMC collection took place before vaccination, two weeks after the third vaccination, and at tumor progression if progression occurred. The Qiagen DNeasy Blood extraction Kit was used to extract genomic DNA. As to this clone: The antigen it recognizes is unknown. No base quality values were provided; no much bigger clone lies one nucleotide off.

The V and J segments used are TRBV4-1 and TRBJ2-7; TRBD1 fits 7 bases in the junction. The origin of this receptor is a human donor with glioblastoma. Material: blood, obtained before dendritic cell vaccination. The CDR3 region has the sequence CASSQAYGTDFYEQYF. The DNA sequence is TGCGCCAGCAGCCAAGCCTACGGGACAGATTTTTACGAGCAGTACTTC.